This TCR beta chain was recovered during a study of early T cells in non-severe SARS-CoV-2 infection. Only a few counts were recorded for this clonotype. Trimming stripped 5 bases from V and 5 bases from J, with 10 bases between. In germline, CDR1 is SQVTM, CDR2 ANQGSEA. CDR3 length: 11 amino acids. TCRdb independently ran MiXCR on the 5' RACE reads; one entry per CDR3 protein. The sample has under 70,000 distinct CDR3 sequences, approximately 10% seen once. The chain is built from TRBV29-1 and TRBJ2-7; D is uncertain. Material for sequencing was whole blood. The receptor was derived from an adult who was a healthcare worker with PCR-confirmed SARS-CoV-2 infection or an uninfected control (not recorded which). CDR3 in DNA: TGCAGCGTTCCCGGCCCCCACGAGCAGTACTTC. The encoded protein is CSVPGPHEQYF.